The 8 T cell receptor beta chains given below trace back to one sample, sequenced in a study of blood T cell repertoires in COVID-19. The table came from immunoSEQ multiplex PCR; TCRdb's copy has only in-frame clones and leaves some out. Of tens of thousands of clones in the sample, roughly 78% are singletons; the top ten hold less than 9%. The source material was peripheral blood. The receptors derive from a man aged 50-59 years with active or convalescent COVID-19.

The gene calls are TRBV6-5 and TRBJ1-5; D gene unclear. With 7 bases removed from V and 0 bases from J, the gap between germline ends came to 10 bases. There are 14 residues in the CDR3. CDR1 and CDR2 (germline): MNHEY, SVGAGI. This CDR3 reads CASKPTDSNQPQHF. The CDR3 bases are TGTGCCAGCAAACCGACTGATAGCAATCAGCCCCAGCATTTT.

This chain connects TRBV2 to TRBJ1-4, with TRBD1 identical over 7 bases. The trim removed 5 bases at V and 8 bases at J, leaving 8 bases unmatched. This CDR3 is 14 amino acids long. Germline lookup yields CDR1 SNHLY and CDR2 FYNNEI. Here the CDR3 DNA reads TGTGCCAGCAGTCGACAGGGTGAAGGGGAAAAACTGTTTTTT. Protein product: CASSRQGEGEKLFF.

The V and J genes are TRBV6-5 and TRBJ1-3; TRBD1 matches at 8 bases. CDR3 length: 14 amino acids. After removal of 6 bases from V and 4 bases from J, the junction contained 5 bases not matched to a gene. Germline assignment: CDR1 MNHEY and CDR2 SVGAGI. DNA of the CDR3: TGTGCCAGCAGCTATGGGACAGGAGGAAACACCATATATTTT. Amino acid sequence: CASSYGTGGNTIYF.

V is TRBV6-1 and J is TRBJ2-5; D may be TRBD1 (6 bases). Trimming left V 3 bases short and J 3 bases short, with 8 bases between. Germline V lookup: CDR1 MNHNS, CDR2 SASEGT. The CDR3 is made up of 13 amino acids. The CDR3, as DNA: TGTGCCAGCAGTGATCAGGGGAAAGAGACCCAGTACTTC. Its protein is CASSDQGKETQYF.

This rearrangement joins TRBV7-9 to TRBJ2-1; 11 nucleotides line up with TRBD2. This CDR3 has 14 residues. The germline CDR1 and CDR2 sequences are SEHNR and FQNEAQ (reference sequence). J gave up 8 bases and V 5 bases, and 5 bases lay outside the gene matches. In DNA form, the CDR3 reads TGTGCCAGCAGCCATAGCGGGGGGGCGCATGAGCAGTTCTTC. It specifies CASSHSGGAHEQFF.

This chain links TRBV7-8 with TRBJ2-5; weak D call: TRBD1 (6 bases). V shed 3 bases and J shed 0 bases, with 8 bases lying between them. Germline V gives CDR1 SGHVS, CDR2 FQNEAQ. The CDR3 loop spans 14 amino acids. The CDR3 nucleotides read TGTGCCAGCAGCTTCAGACAGGACCAAGAGACCCAGTACTTC. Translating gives CASSFRQDQETQYF. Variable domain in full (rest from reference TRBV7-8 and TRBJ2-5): GAGVSQSPRYKVAKRGQDVALRCDPISGHVSLFWYQQALGQGPEFLTYFQNEAQLDKSGLPSDRFFAERPEGSVSTLKIQRTQQEDSAVYLCASSFRQDQETQYFGPGTRLLVL.

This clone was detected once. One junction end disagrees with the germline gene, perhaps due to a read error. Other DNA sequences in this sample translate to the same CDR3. The CDR3 bases are TGTGCCAGCTCACCGTCAGGGGGCACAGATACACAGTATTTT. Residues: CASSPSGGTDTQYF. The gene calls are TRBV18 and TRBJ2-3, with 8 bases fitting TRBD1. The germline CDR1 and CDR2 sequences are KGHSH and LQKENI. The CDR3 is 14 residues long.

Written as DNA, the CDR3 is TGTGCCAGCACCCCTCAAGCGGGGGAAAAACTGTTTTTT. It encodes CASTPQAGEKLFF. The chain links TRBV6-5 to TRBJ1-4; no definite D call. Per the germline V gene, CDR1 is MNHEY and CDR2 is SVGAGI. This CDR3 has 13 residues. V was pared by 7 bases and J by 8 bases, with 14 bases between.